The 29 T cell receptor beta chains given below trace back to one sample, sequenced in a study of T cells in Graves' hyperthyroidism and ophthalmopathy. Authors of the study amplified TCR beta CDR3 regions from RNA transcripts. The HTBI primer set drove a first-round RT-PCR of the TCR CDR3. TCRdb re-called the multiplex PCR reads with MiXCR, one entry per CDR3 protein. The sample holds approximately 360,000 distinct CDR3 sequences, 25% seen once. Sequenced: blood. Every receptor here comes from a man between 50 and 59 years old with Graves' hyperthyroidism.

Ten or more counts support this clonotype. The chain couples TRBV5-8 to TRBJ2-5; D may be TRBD1 or TRBD2 (5 bases each). Germline V gives CDR1 SGHTS, CDR2 YDEGEE. V shed 4 bases and J shed 4 bases, with 14 bases lying between them. The CDR3 contains 14 residues. CDR3 in amino acids: CASSHGTAGETQYF. CDR3 coding DNA: TGTGCCAGCAGCCACGGGACCGCCGGAGAGACCCAGTACTTC.

With respect to this clonotype: A clone one base away is much larger, so this may be a read error. The CDR3 loop reads CASSPRTGSSDMQYF. The CDR3 nucleotides are TGTGCCAGCTCACCACGGACAGGGAGTTCAGATATGCAGTATTTT. The chain recombines TRBV18 with TRBJ2-3, with TRBD1 matching over 8 bases. In germline, CDR1 is KGHSH, CDR2 LQKENI. This CDR3 spans 15 amino acids.

V usage is TRBV3-1 and J usage is TRBJ2-7; 8 bases map to TRBD1. The CDR3 spans 17 residues. Germline V CDR1 and CDR2: LGHDT, YNNKEL (reference sequence). J lost 0 bases, V lost 0 bases, and 7 bases had no gene match. CDR3 coding DNA: TGTGCCAGCAGCCAAGATATCGGCGACAGGGGCTCCTACGAGCAGTACTTC. Residues: CASSQDIGDRGSYEQYF.

This clonotype was counted between two and nine times. The J gene is TRBJ1-5, the V gene TRBV28; the D gene is possibly TRBD1 (6 bases). V was shortened by 7 bases and J by 2 bases, with 15 bases between the two germline ends. This CDR3 comprises 15 residues. CDR1 and CDR2 (germline): MDHEN, SYDVKM. The CDR3 loop reads CASTPQGRGNQPQHF. In DNA form, the CDR3 reads TGTGCCAGCACCCCACAGGGCCGGGGCAATCAGCCCCAGCATTTT. Complete variable domain (other parts from reference TRBV28 and TRBJ1-5): DVKVTQSSRYLVKRTGEKVFLECVQDMDHENMFWYRQDPGLGLRLIYFSYDVKMKEKGDIPEGYSVSREKKERFSLILESASTNQTSMYLCASTPQGRGNQPQHFGDGTRLSIL.

This chain connects TRBV12-3 or TRBV12-4 to TRBJ2-1; 9 bases line up with TRBD1. After removal of 6 bases from V and 10 bases from J, the junction contained 4 bases not matched to a gene. The CDR3 has 12 amino acids. The CDR3 reads CASRGQGEEQFF. The DNA for the CDR3 is TGTGCCAGCAGGGGACAGGGCGAAGAGCAGTTCTTC.

The genes are TRBV7-3 and TRBJ2-3, with 7 bases lining up with TRBD2. J lost 7 bases, V lost 4 bases, and 5 bases had no gene match. This CDR3 region has 13 residues. The germline CDR1 and CDR2 sequences are SGHTA and FQGTGA. The CDR3 DNA reads TGTGCCAGCAGCTCTACGGGGGGTAATACGCAGTATTTT. It codes for CASSSTGGNTQYF.

The rearrangement links TRBV20-1 to TRBJ2-1; 11 bases agree with TRBD2. V lost 6 bases to trimming and J lost 5 bases; unmatched junction nucleotides: 6. This CDR3 is built from 14 residues. Germline V gene lookup returns CDR1 DFQATT and CDR2 SNEGSKA (reference sequence). The CDR3 DNA is TGCAGTGCCAAACTAGCGGGAGTCAACAATGAGCAGTTCTTC. Amino acids: CSAKLAGVNNEQFF.

The rearrangement uses TRBV20-1 and TRBJ2-1; D is perhaps TRBD2 (5 bases). This CDR3 has 11 residues. The ends were cut back, 2 bases at V and 10 bases at J, with 9 bases in the middle. In germline, CDR1 is DFQATT, CDR2 SNEGSKA (reference sequence). The CDR3, as DNA: TGCAGTGCTAGAATTGGCGGGGAGCAGTTCTTC. Translated: CSARIGGEQFF.

The V gene is TRBV6-5, the J gene TRBJ2-7; 8 bases map to TRBD1. The length of the CDR3 is 18 residues. The junction had 10 bases not matched to a gene; V was cut back by 0 bases and J by 0 bases. Per the germline V gene, CDR1 is MNHEY and CDR2 is SVGAGI. Written as DNA, the CDR3 is TGTGCCAGCAGTTACTCGGGGACAGGCCTTCCGAGCTCCTACGAGCAGTACTTC. The encoded protein is CASSYSGTGLPSSYEQYF.

The V and J genes are TRBV12-3 or TRBV12-4 and TRBJ2-7, with D possibly being TRBD2 (6 bases). The CDR3 runs to 17 residues. The V end was cut by 6 bases, the J end by 7 bases, with 28 bases between. Here the CDR3 DNA reads TGTGCCAGCAGCCCTCCCTTCTGGCGGGGCGAGGGGAGGGAGCAGTACTTC. Its translation: CASSPPFWRGEGREQYF.

Of note for this clonotype: This clone may be a read error of a much larger clone one base away. This chain connects TRBV11-1 to TRBJ2-3, with TRBD2 matching 7 bases. Germline V gene lookup returns CDR1 SGHAT and CDR2 FQDESV (reference sequence). The length of the CDR3 is 15 residues. The CDR3 DNA is TGTGCCAGCAGCTTACTTGGCGGGAGTACAGATGCGCAGTATTTT. This codes for CASSLLGGSTDAQYF.

The chain couples TRBV5-1 to TRBJ2-5; D gene ambiguous. V was clipped by 0 bases and J by 4 bases, with 7 bases between them. The CDR3 spans 13 residues. Germline V lookup: CDR1 SGHRS, CDR2 YFSETQ. The CDR3 loop reads CASSLGYSETQYF. The CDR3, as DNA: TGCGCCAGCAGCTTGGGTTATTCAGAGACCCAGTACTTC.

This clonotype was observed a few times. This chain links TRBV30 with TRBJ1-3; unclear D gene. V was clipped by 2 bases and J by 0 bases, with 5 bases between them. The CDR3 length is 13 residues. The germline gives CDR1 GTSNPN, CDR2 SVGIG (reference sequence). In DNA, the CDR3 is TGTGCCTGGAGTTTCAGCTCTGGAAACACCATATATTTT. This translates into CAWSFSSGNTIYF.

The chain couples TRBV5-1 to TRBJ2-3; D is undetermined. The CDR3 spans 17 residues. CDR1 and CDR2 from the germline V gene are SGHRS and YFSETQ. V gave up 0 bases and J gave up 0 bases, with 14 bases separating them. The CDR3: CASSLARVPQSTDTQYF. The DNA for the CDR3 is TGCGCCAGCAGCTTGGCCCGTGTTCCTCAAAGCACAGATACGCAGTATTTT.

The chain links TRBV29-1 to TRBJ1-1; D is perhaps TRBD1 (6 bases). Germline CDR1 reads SQVTM; CDR2 reads ANQGSEA. The CDR3 sequence is 14 residues long. V was pared by 7 bases and J by 1 base, with 16 bases between. CDR3 loop: CSARGGRRNTEAFF. In nucleotides, the CDR3 is TGCAGCGCCCGGGGGGGGCGACGGAACACTGAAGCTTTCTTT.

The rearrangement links TRBV27 to TRBJ1-2; D may be TRBD1 (5 bases). Per the germline V gene, CDR1 is MNHEY and CDR2 is SMNVEV (reference sequence). V was trimmed by 1 base and J by 7 bases, leaving 13 bases between them. This CDR3 contains 14 residues. CDR3 loop: CASSLLGALGGYTF. As DNA, the CDR3 is TGTGCCAGCAGTTTATTAGGGGCGTTGGGTGGCTACACCTTC.

There are many counts of this clonotype. A read error may account for a junction end that differs from germline. The chain is built from TRBV2 and TRBJ2-7, with 11 positions matching TRBD1. Germline loops: CDR1 SNHLY, CDR2 FYNNEI. This CDR3 has 15 amino acids. The CDR3 loop is CASREGGTGGYEQYF. Written as DNA, the CDR3 is TGTGCCAGCAGAGAAGGGGGGACAGGGGGCTACGAGCAGTACTTC.

The rearrangement joins TRBV6-2 or TRBV6-3 to TRBJ2-7, with 8 bases that match TRBD1. The junction had 7 bases not matched to a gene; V was cut back by 4 bases and J by 2 bases. The CDR3 runs 15 residues. Germline CDR1 MNHEY, CDR2 SVGEGT. The CDR3 spells CASSWVRTGTYEQYF. The CDR3 coding sequence is TGTGCCAGCAGTTGGGTCCGGACAGGGACCTACGAGCAGTACTTC.

The chain uses TRBV6-1 and TRBJ2-3; D is unresolved. The CDR3 has 12 residues. Germline values: CDR1 MNHNS, CDR2 SASEGT. The ends were cut back, 5 bases at V and 6 bases at J, with 9 bases in the middle. CDR3 in DNA: TGTGCCAGCAGTCCCCCCCCTGATACGCAGTATTTT. This gives the protein CASSPPPDTQYF.

The rearrangement uses TRBV6-2 or TRBV6-3 and TRBJ2-2, with 13 bases that match TRBD2. The CDR3 extends over 18 amino acids. The germline CDR1 and CDR2 sequences are MNHEY and SVGEGT. Losses at the gene ends were 4 bases for V and 4 bases for J; bases not matched to a gene: 9. In nucleotides, the CDR3 is TGTGCCAGCAGTTCAGAACTAGCGGGAGGGCCGGGCACCGGGGAGCTGTTTTTT. Translating gives CASSSELAGGPGTGELFF.

With respect to this clonotype: This may be a read error: a much more frequent sequence differs by one nucleotide. The chain carries TRBV27 and TRBJ2-1; TRBD2 aligns across 10 bases. The CDR3 runs to 15 residues. Germline CDR1 MNHEY, CDR2 SMNVEV (reference sequence). V trimming: 5 bases; J trimming: 7 bases; junction bases outside the gene matches: 8. The CDR3 sequence is CASSPVAGGINEQFF. The CDR3 region has the DNA TGTGCCAGCAGTCCAGTAGCGGGAGGTATAAATGAGCAGTTCTTC.

This clonotype was observed at least ten times. V gene TRBV28 combines with J gene TRBJ2-5; D might be TRBD1 (5 bases). V lost 5 bases and J lost 5, with 21 bases in between. The CDR3 is 16 amino acids. Germline CDR1 is MDHEN and CDR2 is SYDVKM. CDR3 region: CASSPPWAGRMETQYF. CDR3 DNA sequence: TGTGCCAGCAGTCCCCCGTGGGCAGGGCGGATGGAGACCCAGTACTTC.

This clonotype appeared a few times. The V gene is TRBV12-5, the J gene TRBJ2-5; 14 bases are shared with TRBD2. With V trimmed by 6 bases and J by 5 bases, 5 bases remained unmatched. Germline loops: CDR1 LGHNT, CDR2 FRNRAP. The CDR3 has 15 residues. CDR3 DNA sequence: TGTGCTAGTGGCCGCGGACTAGCGGGAGGCGAGACCCAGTACTTC. It codes for CASGRGLAGGETQYF.

This clonotype appeared a few times. The chain uses TRBV20-1 and TRBJ2-2; possibly TRBD1 for D (6 bases). V lost 5 bases, J lost 2 bases, and 12 bases lay in between. Per the germline V gene, CDR1 is DFQATT and CDR2 is SNEGSKA (reference sequence). The CDR3 contains 14 residues. The CDR3 DNA sequence: TGCAGTGCTGCCCCGACAGGAAACACCGGGGAGCTGTTTTTT. Translating gives CSAAPTGNTGELFF.

This clonotype was detected ten times or more. V and J are TRBV5-1 and TRBJ2-7; D might be TRBD2 (7 bases). Deletions cut 2 bases from V and 2 bases from J, with 14 bases between. This CDR3 contains 15 residues. Germline V CDR1 and CDR2: SGHRS, YFSETQ. The CDR3 nucleotides are TGCGCCAGCAGCTTCGGGGGGACAAGCGCCTACGAGCAGTACTTC. Translating gives CASSFGGTSAYEQYF.

This rearrangement joins TRBV20-1 to TRBJ1-1, with D maybe TRBD1 (6 bases). Germline loops: CDR1 DFQATT, CDR2 SNEGSKA (reference sequence). The CDR3 length is 17 residues. Trimming shortened V by 3 bases and J by 1 base, and 21 bases separated the two germline ends. The CDR3 coding sequence is TGCAGTGCTAGCCCAGAAGGGGGGTTGGCGAGGAACACTGAAGCTTTCTTT. As protein: CSASPEGGLARNTEAFF.

This clonotype appeared many times. Written as DNA, the CDR3 is TGTGCCAGCGGTACAGCGAATGGCTACACCTTC. Translating gives CASGTANGYTF. The chain employs TRBV3-1 and TRBJ1-2; no definite D call. Germline values: CDR1 LGHDT, CDR2 YNNKEL (reference sequence). This CDR3 spans 11 amino acids. Trimming cost V 8 bases and J 6 bases, with 10 bases left between them.

The chain couples TRBV5-1 to TRBJ1-1, with D perhaps matching TRBD1 (6 bases). CDR3 size: 14 residues. The germline V and J ends were trimmed by 7 bases and 5 bases, with 18 bases remaining between them. In germline, CDR1 is SGHRS, CDR2 YFSETQ. The CDR3 DNA is TGCGCCAGCCGGAGCCTCCAGGGGTGGACTGAAGCTTTCTTT. This encodes CASRSLQGWTEAFF.

The chain uses TRBV28 and TRBJ2-7; 7 nucleotides align to TRBD1. V was clipped by 10 bases and J by 2 bases; unmatched bases: 5. Germline V CDR1 and CDR2: MDHEN, SYDVKM. The CDR3 runs to 12 residues. In DNA form, the CDR3 reads TGTGCCACACGGGACAGCACCTACGAGCAGTACTTC. Encoded protein: CATRDSTYEQYF.